A selection of T cell receptor beta chains follows, all from one sample in a study of somatic mutations in cytotoxic T cells in rheumatoid arthritis. The method was immunoSEQ multiplex PCR; TCRdb's version includes in-frame clones alone and lacks a portion of them. This table has some 14,000 clones, over 65% appearing once. Source material: CD8+ T cells sorted from blood. Receptors were obtained from an adult with rheumatoid arthritis. CDR3s leave out the opening cysteine and the closing phenylalanine or tryptophan. The D gene is left open where the match is weak.

CDR3,V,D
ASSLRSGLAIETQY,TRBV28,TRBD2
ASSLQDLAYEQY,TRBV28,.
ASRERQGSYEQY,TRBV6-1,TRBD1
ASSPRGGNYEQY,TRBV7-9,.
ASSPTGGRSDTQY,TRBV19,TRBD1
ATAGESVYEQY,TRBV27,.
ASSIYRENTGELF,TRBV19,.
ATSRDGEVTDTQY,TRBV15,.
AMMRGNNEQF,TRBV10-3,TRBD2
ASSYVTTGELF,TRBV6-5,.
AISESGLAGYEQY,TRBV10-3,TRBD2
ASSRDRLGSGNTIY,TRBV6-6,TRBD1